This TCR beta chain emerged from a study of neurological immune-mediated disorders. Serving as healthy controls were blood bank volunteers based in Maryland, USA. This CDR3 is 14 amino acids long. With V trimmed by 1 base and J by 9 bases, 9 bases remained unmatched. Germline V gene lookup returns CDR1 SEHNR and CDR2 FQNEAQ (reference sequence). This clonotype has at least ten counts. Synthesis of cDNA used 5'RACE (with 10-nucleotide random UMIs). TCRdb re-derived calls from the 5' RACE reads in MiXCR, one entry per CDR3 protein. The sample yields about 31,000 distinct CDR3 sequences, around 4% seen once.

Sequencing input: CD4+ T cells from blood. The chain recombines TRBV7-9 with TRBJ2-7, with TRBD1 identical over 7 bases. This clonotype was sampled from a woman aged 40-49 years in good health. The CDR3 here is CASSLGQGVAAQYF. The CDR3 DNA reads as TGTGCCAGCAGCTTAGGACAGGGAGTTGCGGCGCAGTACTTC.